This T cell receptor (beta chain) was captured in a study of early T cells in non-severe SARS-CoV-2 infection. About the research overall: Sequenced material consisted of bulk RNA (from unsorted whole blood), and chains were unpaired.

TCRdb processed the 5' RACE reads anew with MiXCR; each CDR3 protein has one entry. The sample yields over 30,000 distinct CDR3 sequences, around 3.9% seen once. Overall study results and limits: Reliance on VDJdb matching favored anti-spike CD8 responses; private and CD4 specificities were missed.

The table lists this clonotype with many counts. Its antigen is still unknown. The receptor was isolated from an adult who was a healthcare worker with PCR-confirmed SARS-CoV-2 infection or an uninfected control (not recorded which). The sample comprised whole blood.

CDR3 in DNA: TGTGCCAGCAGCTCCAACGGGGGGACTAGCACAGATACGCAGTATTTT. This gives the protein CASSSNGGTSTDTQYF. This chain uses TRBV7-9 with TRBJ2-3; 7 positions match TRBD2. The length of the CDR3 is 16 residues. J gave up 0 bases and V 4 bases, and 7 bases lay outside the gene matches. Germline V gene sequence: CDR1 SEHNR, CDR2 FQNEAQ (reference sequence).